These 17 T cell receptor beta chains came from one sample sequenced in a study of shared clonotypes between healthy human individuals. Sequenced by immunoSEQ multiplex PCR; TCRdb stores in-frame clones only, minus some. Of about 2.1 million clones detected, roughly 93% appear once; the ten largest clones hold approximately 1.6%. Terminally differentiated effector memory CD45RA+ cells were excluded from the naive CD8 cells, which were CD45RO-negative and positively selected for CCR7. The source material was naive CD8+ T cells from PBMCs. These receptors came from a man aged 18 to 35 in good health. Some clones in this sample may be carry-over from other donors' samples.

This rearrangement joins TRBV28 to TRBJ1-2, with a weak D call TRBD1 (5 bases). In germline, CDR1 is MDHEN, CDR2 SYDVKM. V shed 6 bases and J shed 4 bases, with 21 bases lying between them. This CDR3 has 16 residues. The CDR3: CASSSPGGDQTYGYTF. In nucleotides, the CDR3 is TGTGCCAGCAGCTCCCCGGGAGGGGACCAGACCTATGGCTACACCTTC.

On this clone: The same CDR3 also results from other DNA sequences found in this sample. The rearrangement joins TRBV7-9 to TRBJ1-1; a possible D gene is TRBD1 (5 bases). Trimming shortened V by 5 bases and J by 1 base, and 8 bases separated the two germline ends. Per the germline V gene, CDR1 is SEHNR and CDR2 is FQNEAQ (reference sequence). CDR3 length: 13 amino acids. Here the CDR3 reads CASSLDRNTEAFF. Here the CDR3 DNA reads TGTGCCAGCAGCCTTGACAGGAACACTGAAGCTTTCTTT.

J is TRBJ2-2 and V is TRBV5-1; 12 nucleotides agree with TRBD1. V was pared by 6 bases and J by 6 bases, with 6 bases of the junction left unmatched. The CDR3 totals 15 residues. Per the germline V gene, CDR1 is SGHRS and CDR2 is YFSETQ. DNA of the CDR3: TGCGCCAGCAAGGGACAGGGGGCCTACGCCGGGGAGCTGTTTTTT. Translated: CASKGQGAYAGELFF.

The chain couples TRBV28 to TRBJ2-1; D not resolved. The V gene's germline CDR1 is MDHEN and CDR2 SYDVKM. This CDR3 comprises 13 residues. V dropped 3 bases and J dropped 9 bases, with 12 bases sitting between them. CDR3 nucleotide sequence: TGTGCCAGCAGTTTTCTGACCTTGCCTGAGCAGTTCTTC. Its protein is CASSFLTLPEQFF.

The chain combines TRBV27 with TRBJ2-7; 8 bases align to TRBD2. This CDR3 contains 15 residues. From germline, CDR1 is MNHEY and CDR2 SMNVEV (reference sequence). V dropped 5 bases and J dropped 0; count of bases not matched to a gene: 6. CDR3: CASSPRGTSSYEQYF. The CDR3 nucleotides read TGTGCCAGCAGTCCCCGGGGGACTAGCTCCTACGAGCAGTACTTC.

This chain joins TRBV4-3 and TRBJ2-7; maybe TRBD2 (6 bases). The germline V gene has CDR1 LGHNA and CDR2 YSLEER. The CDR3 runs to 15 residues. Deletions cut 4 bases from V and 6 bases from J, with 19 bases between. DNA for the CDR3: TGCGCCAGCAGCCCCCTCTACGCGGGACGTCTCGAGCAGTACTTC. Translation gives CASSPLYAGRLEQYF.

The rearrangement uses TRBV9 and TRBJ1-1, with 8 bases identical to TRBD1. With V trimmed by 3 bases and J by 5 bases, 12 bases remained unmatched. The CDR3 has 16 residues. Germline V gives CDR1 SGDLS, CDR2 YYNGEE. The DNA of the CDR3 is TGTGCCAGCAGCGGCGGGGACAGGCCGCTGGGAACTGAAGCTTTCTTT. Translating gives CASSGGDRPLGTEAFF.

This rearrangement joins TRBV5-6 to TRBJ2-1; tentative D call: TRBD2 (6 bases). The CDR3 totals 17 residues. CDR1 is SGHDT, CDR2 YYEEEE, per germline. Trimming took 0 bases from V and 0 from J, leaving 13 bases between them. In nucleotides, the CDR3 is TGTGCCAGCAGCTTGGGGGACTTCCCGAGCTCCTACAATGAGCAGTTCTTC. It translates to CASSLGDFPSSYNEQFF.

The chain joins TRBV7-9 to TRBJ2-1, with TRBD2 matching over 10 bases. The CDR3 extends over 16 amino acids. Per germline, CDR1 SEHNR and CDR2 FQNEAQ (reference sequence). Trimming took 5 bases from V and 4 from J; bases not matched to a gene: 8. CDR3 sequence: CASSPLAGGLYNEQFF. The CDR3 nucleotides are TGTGCCAGCAGCCCGTTAGCGGGAGGCCTTTACAATGAGCAGTTCTTC.

The chain carries TRBV5-8 and TRBJ2-3; D unresolved. With 2 bases removed from V and 13 bases from J, the gap between germline ends came to 2 bases. This CDR3 has 8 residues. Germline lookup yields CDR1 SGHTS and CDR2 YDEGEE. As DNA, the CDR3 is TGTGCCAGCAGCTTTAAGTATTTT. This translates into CASSFKYF.

The rearrangement links TRBV25-1 to TRBJ2-7, with D possibly called TRBD1 or TRBD2 (6 bases each). Germline CDR1 is MGHDK and CDR2 is SYGVNS. V was pared by 8 bases and J by 8 bases, with 10 bases between. The CDR3 consists of 10 residues. The CDR3: CASGGPQQYF. CDR3 nucleotide sequence: TGTGCCAGCGGGGGGCCGCAGCAGTACTTC.

This chain links TRBV7-7 with TRBJ2-7, with TRBD2 as a possible D gene (5 bases). Trimming cost V 5 bases and J 3 bases, with 14 bases left between them. The germline CDR1 and CDR2 sequences are SSHAT and FNYEAQ (reference sequence). The CDR3 sequence is 14 residues long. The CDR3 sequence: CASSQAGWGYEQYF. The CDR3 coding sequence is TGTGCCAGCAGCCAGGCGGGTTGGGGCTACGAGCAGTACTTC.

This clone showed up just once. The V call is TRBV29-1, the J call TRBJ2-7; 7 bases align to TRBD1. The CDR3 length is 15 residues. Unmatched junction bases numbered 7, after V lost 2 bases and J lost 0 bases. The V gene's germline CDR1 is SQVTM and CDR2 ANQGSEA. The CDR3 spells CSVELVDRASYEQYF. The CDR3 DNA sequence: TGCAGCGTTGAATTAGTAGACAGGGCCTCCTACGAGCAGTACTTC.

The chain is built from TRBV9 and TRBJ2-2; tentative D call: TRBD1 (5 bases). The CDR3 extends over 16 amino acids. Trimming left V 3 bases short and J 0 bases short, with 12 bases between. Germline CDR1 SGDLS, CDR2 YYNGEE. The CDR3 reads CASSGRQSPNTGELFF. The CDR3 DNA follows: TGTGCCAGCAGCGGCCGACAGTCTCCGAACACCGGGGAGCTGTTTTTT.

V gene TRBV10-1 combines with J gene TRBJ2-7, with D possibly being TRBD1 or TRBD2 (5 bases each). Germline V gene data show CDR1 as WNHNN and CDR2 as SYGVQD (reference sequence). This CDR3 has 13 residues. V dropped 6 bases and J dropped 2 bases, with 11 bases sitting between them. The CDR3 DNA reads as TGCGCCAGCAGGGGGGACGGAACCTACGAGCAGTACTTC. Translated: CASRGDGTYEQYF.

This chain links TRBV12-5 with TRBJ2-1; D is possibly TRBD1 (5 bases). This CDR3 has 15 residues. Per germline, CDR1 LGHNT and CDR2 FRNRAP. V was pared by 10 bases and J by 6 bases, with 22 bases between. The CDR3 coding sequence is TGTGCTAATGGCCCCGGACATCTTGGATCCAATGAGCAGTTCTTC. This gives the protein CANGPGHLGSNEQFF. The full variable domain, completed using reference TRBV12-5 and TRBJ2-1, is DARVTQTPRHKVTEMGQEVTMRCQPILGHNTVFWYRQTMMQGLELLAYFRNRAPLDDSGMPKDRFSAEMPDATLATLKIQPSEPRDSAVYFCANGPGHLGSNEQFFGPGTRLTVL.

The chain employs TRBV2 and TRBJ2-3; 7 bases line up with TRBD1. CDR1 is SNHLY and CDR2 is FYNNEI in the germline V gene. The CDR3 covers 15 residues. V was clipped by 6 bases and J by 4 bases; unmatched bases: 10. CDR3 DNA: TGTGCCAGCAGCGCAGTTGAGGGGGCGGCAGATACGCAGTATTTT. Translation: CASSAVEGAADTQYF.